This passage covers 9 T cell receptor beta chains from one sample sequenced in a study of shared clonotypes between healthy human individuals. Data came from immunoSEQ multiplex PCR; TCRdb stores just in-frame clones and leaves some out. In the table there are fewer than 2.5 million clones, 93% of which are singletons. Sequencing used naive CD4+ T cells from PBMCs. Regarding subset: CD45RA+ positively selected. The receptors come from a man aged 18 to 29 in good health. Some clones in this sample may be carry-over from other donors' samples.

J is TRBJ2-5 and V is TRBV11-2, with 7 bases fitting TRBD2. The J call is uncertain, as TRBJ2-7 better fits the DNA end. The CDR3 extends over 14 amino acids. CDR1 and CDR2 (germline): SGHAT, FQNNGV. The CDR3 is CASSQRLAAYEQYF. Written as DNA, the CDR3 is TGTGCCAGCAGCCAGCGGCTAGCGGCCTACGAGCAGTACTTC.

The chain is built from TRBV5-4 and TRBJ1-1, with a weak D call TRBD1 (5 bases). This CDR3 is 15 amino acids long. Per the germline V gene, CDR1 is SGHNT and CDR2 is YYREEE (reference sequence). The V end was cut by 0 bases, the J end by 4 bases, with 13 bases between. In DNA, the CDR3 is TGTGCCAGCAGCTTGGAGAGGGGTCGGTTCACTGAAGCTTTCTTT. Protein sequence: CASSLERGRFTEAFF.

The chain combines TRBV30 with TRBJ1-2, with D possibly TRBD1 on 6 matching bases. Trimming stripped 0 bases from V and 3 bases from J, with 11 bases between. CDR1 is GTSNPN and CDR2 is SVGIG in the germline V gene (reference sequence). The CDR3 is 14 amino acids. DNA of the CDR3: TGTGCCTGGAGTGTTACGGCAGGGGACTATGGCTACACCTTC. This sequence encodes CAWSVTAGDYGYTF. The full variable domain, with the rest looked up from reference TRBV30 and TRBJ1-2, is SQTIHQWPATLVQPVGSPLSLECTVEGTSNPNLYWYRQAAGRGLQLLFYSVGIGQISSEVPQNLSASRPQDRQFILSSKKLLLSDSGFYLCAWSVTAGDYGYTFGSGTRLTVV.

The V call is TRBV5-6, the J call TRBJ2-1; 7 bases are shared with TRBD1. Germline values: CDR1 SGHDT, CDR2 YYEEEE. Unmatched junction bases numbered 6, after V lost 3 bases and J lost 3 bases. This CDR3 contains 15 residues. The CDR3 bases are TGTGCCAGCAGCTACGGGACAGAGCTCTACAATGAGCAGTTCTTC. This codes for CASSYGTELYNEQFF.

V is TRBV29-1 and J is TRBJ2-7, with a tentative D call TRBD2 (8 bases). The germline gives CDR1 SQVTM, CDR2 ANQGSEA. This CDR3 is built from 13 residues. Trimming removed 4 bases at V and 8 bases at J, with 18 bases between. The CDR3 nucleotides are TGCAGCGTTGGACAGGGTCTAGCGGGCAAGCAGTACTTC. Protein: CSVGQGLAGKQYF.

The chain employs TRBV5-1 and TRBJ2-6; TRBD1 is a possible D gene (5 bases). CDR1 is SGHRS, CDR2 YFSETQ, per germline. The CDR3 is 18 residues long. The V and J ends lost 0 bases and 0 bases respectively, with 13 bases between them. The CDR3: CASSLGGPLSSGANVLTF. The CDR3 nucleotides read TGCGCCAGCAGCTTGGGGGGCCCCTTATCCTCTGGGGCCAACGTCCTGACTTTC.

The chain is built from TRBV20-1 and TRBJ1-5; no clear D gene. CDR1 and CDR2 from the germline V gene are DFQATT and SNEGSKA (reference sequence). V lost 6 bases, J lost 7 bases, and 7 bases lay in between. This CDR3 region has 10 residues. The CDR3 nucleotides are TGCAGTGCCCCAGGACAGCCCCAGCATTTT. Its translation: CSAPGQPQHF.

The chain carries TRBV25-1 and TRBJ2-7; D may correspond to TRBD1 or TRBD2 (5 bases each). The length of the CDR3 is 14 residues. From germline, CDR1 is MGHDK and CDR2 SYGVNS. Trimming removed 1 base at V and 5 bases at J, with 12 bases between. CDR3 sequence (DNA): TGTGCCAGCAGTGAATTTGGGGGATCTCACGAGCAGTACTTC. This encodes CASSEFGGSHEQYF.

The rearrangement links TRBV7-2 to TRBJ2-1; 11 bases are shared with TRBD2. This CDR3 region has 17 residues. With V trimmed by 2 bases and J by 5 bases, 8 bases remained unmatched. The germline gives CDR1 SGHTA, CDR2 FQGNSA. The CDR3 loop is CASSLHRTSGYNNEQFF. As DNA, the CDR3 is TGTGCCAGCAGCTTACATCGGACTAGCGGGTACAACAATGAGCAGTTCTTC.